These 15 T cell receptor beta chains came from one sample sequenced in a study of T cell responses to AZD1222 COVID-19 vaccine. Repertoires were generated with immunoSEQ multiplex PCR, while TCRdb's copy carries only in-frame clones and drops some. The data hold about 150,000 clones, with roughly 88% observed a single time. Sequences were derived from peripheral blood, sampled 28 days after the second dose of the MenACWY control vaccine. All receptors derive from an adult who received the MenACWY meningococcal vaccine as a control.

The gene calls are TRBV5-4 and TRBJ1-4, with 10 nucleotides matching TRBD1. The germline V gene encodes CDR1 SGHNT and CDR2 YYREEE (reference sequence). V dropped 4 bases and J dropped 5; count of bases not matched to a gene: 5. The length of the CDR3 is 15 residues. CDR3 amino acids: CASSPRTGGNEKLFF. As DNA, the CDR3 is TGTGCCAGCAGCCCGAGGACAGGGGGGAATGAAAAACTGTTTTTT.

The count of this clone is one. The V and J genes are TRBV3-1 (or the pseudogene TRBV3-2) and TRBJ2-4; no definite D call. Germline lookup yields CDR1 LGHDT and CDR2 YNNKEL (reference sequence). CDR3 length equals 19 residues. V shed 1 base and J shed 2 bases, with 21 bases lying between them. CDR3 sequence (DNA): TGTGCCAGCAGCCAAGGGAACGGCGTCGGGCCTGCCACCAAAAACATTCAGTACTTC. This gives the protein CASSQGNGVGPATKNIQYF.

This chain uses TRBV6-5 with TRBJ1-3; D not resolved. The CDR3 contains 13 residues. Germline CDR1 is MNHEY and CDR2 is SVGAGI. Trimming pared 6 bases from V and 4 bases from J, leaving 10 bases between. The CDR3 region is CASRPPYGNTIYF. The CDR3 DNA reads TGTGCCAGCAGACCCCCCTACGGAAACACCATATATTTT.

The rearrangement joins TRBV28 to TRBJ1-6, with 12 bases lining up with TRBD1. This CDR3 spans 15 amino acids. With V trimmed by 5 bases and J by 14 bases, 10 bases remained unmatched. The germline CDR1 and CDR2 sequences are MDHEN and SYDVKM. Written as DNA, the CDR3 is TGTGCCAGCAGTCCTCCGGGACAGGGGGCAAAAGCCCTCCACTTT. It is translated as CASSPPGQGAKALHF.

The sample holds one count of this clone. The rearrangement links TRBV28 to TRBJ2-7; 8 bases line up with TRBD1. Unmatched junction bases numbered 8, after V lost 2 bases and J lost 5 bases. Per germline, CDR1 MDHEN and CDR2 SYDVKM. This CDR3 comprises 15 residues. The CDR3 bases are TGTGCCAGCAGTTTACAGGGGGCGTCGGACCACGAGCAGTACTTC. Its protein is CASSLQGASDHEQYF.

The CDR3 loop is CATSRDGARNEQFF. The CDR3 coding sequence is TGTGCCACCAGCCGGGACGGGGCCAGAAATGAGCAGTTCTTC. The chain couples TRBV24-1 to TRBJ2-1; D is possibly TRBD1 or TRBD2 (5 bases each). This CDR3 is 14 amino acids long. Per the germline V gene, CDR1 is KGHDR and CDR2 is SFDVKD. V lost 7 bases, J lost 7 bases, and 16 bases lay in between.

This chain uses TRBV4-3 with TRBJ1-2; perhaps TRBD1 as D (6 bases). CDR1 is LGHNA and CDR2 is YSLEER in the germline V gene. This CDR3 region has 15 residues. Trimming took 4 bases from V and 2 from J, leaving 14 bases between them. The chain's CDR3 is CASSPQGQVNYGYTF. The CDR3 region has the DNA TGCGCCAGCAGCCCCCAGGGGCAGGTCAACTATGGCTACACCTTC.

The CDR3 sequence is CASSDTGSTLSGNTIYF. The CDR3, as DNA: TGTGCCAGCAGTGACACAGGGTCAACACTCTCTGGAAACACCATATATTTT. The rearrangement uses TRBV6-1 and TRBJ1-3; tentative D call: TRBD1 (6 bases). Between the trimmed V and J ends, which lost 3 bases and 0 bases, there was a span of 15 bases. Germline CDR1 is MNHNS and CDR2 is SASEGT. The CDR3 contains 17 residues.

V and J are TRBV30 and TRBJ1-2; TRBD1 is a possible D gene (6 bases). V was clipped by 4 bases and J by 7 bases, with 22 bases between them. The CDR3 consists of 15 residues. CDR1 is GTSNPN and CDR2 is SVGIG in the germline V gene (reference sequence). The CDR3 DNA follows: TGTGCCTGGAACCCGGGGGGCGCCTCCTTGGGTGGCTACACCTTC. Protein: CAWNPGGASLGGYTF.

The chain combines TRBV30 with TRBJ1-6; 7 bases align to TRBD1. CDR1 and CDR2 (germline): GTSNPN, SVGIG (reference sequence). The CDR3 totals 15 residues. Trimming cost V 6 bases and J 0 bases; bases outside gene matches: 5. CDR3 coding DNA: TGTGCCTGCCGAGGGGACAGCTCCTATAATTCACCCCTCCACTTT. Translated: CACRGDSSYNSPLHF.

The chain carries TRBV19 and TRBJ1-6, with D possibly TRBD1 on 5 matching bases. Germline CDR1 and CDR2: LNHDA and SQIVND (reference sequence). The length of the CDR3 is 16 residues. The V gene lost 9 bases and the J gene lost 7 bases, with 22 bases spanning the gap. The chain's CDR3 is CASRLGSRVPNSPLHF. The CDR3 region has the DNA TGTGCCAGCCGATTAGGGAGCAGGGTCCCCAATTCACCCCTCCACTTT.

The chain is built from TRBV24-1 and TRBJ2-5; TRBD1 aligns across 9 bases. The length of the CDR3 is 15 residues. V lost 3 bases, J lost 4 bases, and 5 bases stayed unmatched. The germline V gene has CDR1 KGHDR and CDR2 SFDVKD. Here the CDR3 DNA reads TGTGCCACCAGTGATAACAGGGGGCCGGGAGAGACCCAGTACTTC. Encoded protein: CATSDNRGPGETQYF.

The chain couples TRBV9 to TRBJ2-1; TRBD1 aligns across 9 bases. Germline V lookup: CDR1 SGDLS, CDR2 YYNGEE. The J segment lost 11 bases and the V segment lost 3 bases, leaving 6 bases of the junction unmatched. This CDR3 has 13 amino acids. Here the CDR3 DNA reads TGTGCCAGCAGCGCCCGACAGGGGGACAAGCAGTTCTTC. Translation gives CASSARQGDKQFF.

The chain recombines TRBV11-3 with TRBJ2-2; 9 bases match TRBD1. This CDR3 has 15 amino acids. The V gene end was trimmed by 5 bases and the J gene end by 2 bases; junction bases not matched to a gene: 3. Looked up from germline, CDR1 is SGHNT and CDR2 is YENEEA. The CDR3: CASSRGQGNTGELFF. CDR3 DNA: TGTGCCAGCAGCCGGGGACAGGGAAACACCGGGGAGCTGTTTTTT.

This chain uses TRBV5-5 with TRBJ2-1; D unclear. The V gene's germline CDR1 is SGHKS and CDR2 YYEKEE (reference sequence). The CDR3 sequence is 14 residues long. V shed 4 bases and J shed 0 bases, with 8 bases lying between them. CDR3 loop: CASSLGISYNEQFF. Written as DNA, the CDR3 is TGTGCCAGCAGCCTTGGCATCTCCTACAATGAGCAGTTCTTC. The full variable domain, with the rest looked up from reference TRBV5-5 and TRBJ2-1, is DAGVTQSPTHLIKTRGQQVTLRCSPISGHKSVSWYQQVLGQGPQFIFQYYEKEERGRGNFPDRFSARQFPNYSSELNVNALLLGDSALYLCASSLGISYNEQFFGPGTRLTVL.